A single TCR beta chain is shown here with its context. These data originate in a study of blood T cell repertoires in COVID-19. Per the germline V gene, CDR1 is SGHDT and CDR2 is YYEEEE. The CDR3 totals 15 residues. Between the trimmed V and J ends, which lost 4 bases and 1 base, there was a span of 14 bases. Measured with immunoSEQ multiplex PCR; TCRdb has only the in-frame clones, and not every one. The table has some 150,000 clones, roughly 84% seen once; the top ten hold roughly 5.5%. Input material: PBMCs or T cells enriched from blood (not recorded which). This clonotype was sampled from a woman aged 50 to 65 who had been exposed to COVID-19. The rearrangement uses TRBV5-6 and TRBJ1-2; maybe TRBD1 (5 bases). The CDR3 sequence: CASSPKGILNYGYTF. CDR3 bases: TGTGCCAGCAGCCCCAAGGGGATTCTTAACTATGGCTACACCTTC.